This T cell receptor (beta chain) was found in a study of OX40 agonist ivuxolimab in advanced cancers. Across the whole study: Patients got intravenous ivuxolimab at 0.01 to 10 mg/kg every 2 weeks. The study's findings and limits: With doses of 0.1-3.0 mg/kg, partial responders showed among the lowest clonal expansion. The mean number of expanded clones was higher in CD8+ T cells than in CD4+.

The repertoire was sequenced with immunoSEQ multiplex PCR; TCRdb's copy has only in-frame clones and lacks some. The table includes tens of thousands of clones, roughly 84% detected once. With baseline, cycle 4 day 1, and cycle 7 day 1 as timepoints, blood was sampled. With respect to this clone: The antigen is undetermined.

This CDR3 spans 13 amino acids. The germline V and J ends were trimmed by 4 bases and 2 bases, with 10 bases remaining between them. Germline loops: CDR1 GTSNPN, CDR2 SVGIG (reference sequence). The specimen was CD4+ or CD8+ T cells sorted from blood, collected in a trial of the OX40 agonist ivuxolimab. The genes are TRBV30 and TRBJ2-3, with D perhaps given as TRBD1 or TRBD2 (5 bases each). This TCR was recovered from an adult with an advanced solid tumor such as melanoma, head and neck, liver or kidney cancer. CDR3 bases: TGTGCCTGGACGGCTGGGACCACAGATACGCAGTATTTT. This codes for CAWTAGTTDTQYF. The whole variable domain, remainder taken from reference TRBV30 and TRBJ2-3, is SQTIHQWPATLVQPVGSPLSLECTVEGTSNPNLYWYRQAAGRGLQLLFYSVGIGQISSEVPQNLSASRPQDRQFILSSKKLLLSDSGFYLCAWTAGTTDTQYFGPGTRLTVL.